A selection of T cell receptor beta chains follows, all from one sample in a study of blood T cell repertoires in COVID-19. The data were produced by immunoSEQ multiplex PCR, yet TCRdb's version contains in-frame clones alone and is incomplete. The repertoire holds approximately 40,000 clones, with approximately 90% as singletons. What was sequenced was peripheral blood. These receptor sequences come from a human donor in a cohort sampled during active COVID-19. Each CDR3 is given with its conserved first and last residue. Fields, in order: CDR3 DNA, CDR3 protein, V gene, clone size, J gene, D gene. The D gene is left open where the match is weak. Expanded clones are given a class, and other clones once, few, many or no size at all.

CDR3 DNA: TGTGCCAGCAGCCATGCAGCCGGGGTCTATAATTCACCCCTCCACTTT
CDR3 protein: CASSHAAGVYNSPLHF
V gene: TRBV16
clone size: .
J gene: TRBJ1-6
D gene: .

CDR3 DNA: TGTGCCAGCAGCCCGGGACTAGCTCAGTACGAGCAGTACTTC
CDR3 protein: CASSPGLAQYEQYF
V gene: TRBV27
clone size: .
J gene: TRBJ2-7
D gene: TRBD2

CDR3 DNA: TGTGCCAGCAGCCCGTTTTCAGGTTCGGGAGGAAACACCATATATTTT
CDR3 protein: CASSPFSGSGGNTIYF
V gene: TRBV3-1/TRBV3-2
clone size: .
J gene: TRBJ1-3
D gene: .

CDR3 DNA: TGTGCCAGCAGCCAGAGCCCCGATGGGTGGGCGAATGAGCAGTTCTTC
CDR3 protein: CASSQSPDGWANEQFF
V gene: TRBV4-2
clone size: .
J gene: TRBJ2-1
D gene: .

CDR3 DNA: TGTGCCAGCCCCGGGGAGCCCCAGCATTTT
CDR3 protein: CASPGEPQHF
V gene: TRBV21-1
clone size: .
J gene: TRBJ1-5
D gene: .

CDR3 DNA: TGTGCCAGCAGCTTATCAGGGGGCAATCAGCCCCAGCATTTT
CDR3 protein: CASSLSGGNQPQHF
V gene: TRBV11-2
clone size: .
J gene: TRBJ1-5
D gene: .

CDR3 DNA: TGTGCCAGCAGTCCGCTAGCGGGGGGGCCGCGTGAGCAGTTCTTC
CDR3 protein: CASSPLAGGPREQFF
V gene: TRBV7-9
clone size: .
J gene: TRBJ2-1
D gene: TRBD2

CDR3 DNA: TGTGCCAGCAGCGGATACCGGGACATTAACTATGGCTACACCTTC
CDR3 protein: CASSGYRDINYGYTF
V gene: TRBV5-8
clone size: .
J gene: TRBJ1-2
D gene: .

CDR3 DNA: TGTGCCAGCAGTTACCTAGCGGGGTCCAACAATGAGCAGTTCTTC
CDR3 protein: CASSYLAGSNNEQFF
V gene: TRBV6-2/TRBV6-3
clone size: once
J gene: TRBJ2-1
D gene: TRBD2

CDR3 DNA: TGTGCCAGCAGCTACAGGGGTGGTACTGGCACAGATACGCAGTATTTT
CDR3 protein: CASSYRGGTGTDTQYF
V gene: TRBV11-2
clone size: .
J gene: TRBJ2-3
D gene: TRBD1

CDR3 DNA: TGTGCCAGCAGCTTGGCCGGGGGGGGGAATTCACCCCTCCACTTT
CDR3 protein: CASSLAGGGNSPLHF
V gene: TRBV5-4
clone size: .
J gene: TRBJ1-6
D gene: .

CDR3 DNA: TGTGCCAGCAGCGTAGCTCCGGCCTTAGCAGAGACCCAGTACTTC
CDR3 protein: CASSVAPALAETQYF
V gene: TRBV9
clone size: .
J gene: TRBJ2-5
D gene: .

CDR3 DNA: TGCGCCAGCAGCTTGACAGGTCTATCCTCCTACAATGAGCAGTTCTTC
CDR3 protein: CASSLTGLSSYNEQFF
V gene: TRBV5-1
clone size: .
J gene: TRBJ2-1
D gene: .

CDR3 DNA: TGTGCCAGCAGCTTACAGGACAGCTACGAGCAGTACTTC
CDR3 protein: CASSLQDSYEQYF
V gene: TRBV5-8
clone size: .
J gene: TRBJ2-7
D gene: .

CDR3 DNA: TGTGCCAGCAGCTTAACCGGCGGGGTTGAGCAGTTCTTC
CDR3 protein: CASSLTGGVEQFF
V gene: TRBV11-3
clone size: .
J gene: TRBJ2-1
D gene: .

CDR3 DNA: TGCAGTGCTAGTGGCGGGGGTTTCTACGAGCAGTACTTC
CDR3 protein: CSASGGGFYEQYF
V gene: TRBV20-1
clone size: .
J gene: TRBJ2-7
D gene: TRBD2

CDR3 DNA: TGTGCCAGCAGTCCTGGACAGGCTGGGCAGTACTTC
CDR3 protein: CASSPGQAGQYF
V gene: TRBV12-3/TRBV12-4
clone size: .
J gene: TRBJ2-7
D gene: TRBD1

CDR3 DNA: TGCGCCAGCAGCGTTGGACAGGGGGCCGATCAGCCCCAGCATTTT
CDR3 protein: CASSVGQGADQPQHF
V gene: TRBV4-1
clone size: .
J gene: TRBJ1-5
D gene: TRBD1

CDR3 DNA: TGTGCCAGCTCACGGGCAGGTCCCGTCAGGGATACGCAGTATTTT
CDR3 protein: CASSRAGPVRDTQYF
V gene: TRBV18
clone size: .
J gene: TRBJ2-3
D gene: .

CDR3 DNA: TGTGCCAGCAGTGAGGGACACCGAAATCAGCCCCAGCATTTT
CDR3 protein: CASSEGHRNQPQHF
V gene: TRBV2
clone size: .
J gene: TRBJ1-5
D gene: .

CDR3 DNA: TGTGCCAGCAGTTCCGGGGAACTCAATGAGCAGTTCTTC
CDR3 protein: CASSSGELNEQFF
V gene: TRBV7-3
clone size: .
J gene: TRBJ2-1
D gene: .

CDR3 DNA: TGTGCCAGCAGCCCGCAATCCGGACTCGTCACAGATACGCAGTATTTT
CDR3 protein: CASSPQSGLVTDTQYF
V gene: TRBV7-8
clone size: .
J gene: TRBJ2-3
D gene: .

CDR3 DNA: TGTGCCACCAGCAGAGATCGGAGGACTAGCGGGGGGGCCAAAGATACGCAGTATTTT
CDR3 protein: CATSRDRRTSGGAKDTQYF
V gene: TRBV15
clone size: .
J gene: TRBJ2-3
D gene: TRBD2

CDR3 DNA: TGTGCCACCAGCAGAGATTCGAACAGGGCGGAAGCTTTCTTT
CDR3 protein: CATSRDSNRAEAFF
V gene: TRBV15
clone size: .
J gene: TRBJ1-1
D gene: .

CDR3 DNA: TGTGCCAGCAGCCAACTCACAGAGACAAGCTCCTACGAGCAGTACTTC
CDR3 protein: CASSQLTETSSYEQYF
V gene: TRBV3-1/TRBV3-2
clone size: .
J gene: TRBJ2-7
D gene: .

CDR3 DNA: TGCAGTGCTAGTCCCGGGACAGGTTTTAATCAGCCCCAGCATTTT
CDR3 protein: CSASPGTGFNQPQHF
V gene: TRBV20-1
clone size: few
J gene: TRBJ1-5
D gene: TRBD1

CDR3 DNA: TGCGCCAGCCGACAGGGCTCGGGCTACGAGCAGTACTTC
CDR3 protein: CASRQGSGYEQYF
V gene: TRBV10-2
clone size: .
J gene: TRBJ2-7
D gene: TRBD1

CDR3 DNA: TGTGCCAGTAGTCGTATCGCTAACTATGGCTACACCTTC
CDR3 protein: CASSRIANYGYTF
V gene: TRBV19
clone size: .
J gene: TRBJ1-2
D gene: .

CDR3 DNA: TGTGCCAGCAGCCCTCCCCGAGGCGGGGGGGACACTGAAGCTTTCTTT
CDR3 protein: CASSPPRGGGDTEAFF
V gene: TRBV3-1/TRBV3-2
clone size: few
J gene: TRBJ1-1
D gene: .

CDR3 DNA: TGTGCCATCCAGGACAGGAACACCGGGGAGCTGTTTTTT
CDR3 protein: CAIQDRNTGELFF
V gene: TRBV12-3/TRBV12-4
clone size: .
J gene: TRBJ2-2
D gene: .

CDR3 DNA: TGTGCCAGCAGTGAATGGCACGCGGCCGGCAATTCACCCCTCCACTTT
CDR3 protein: CASSEWHAAGNSPLHF
V gene: TRBV6-1
clone size: .
J gene: TRBJ1-6
D gene: .

CDR3 DNA: TGCGCCAGCAGCCCCGGGACAGGCCTATCAAACACCATATATTTT
CDR3 protein: CASSPGTGLSNTIYF
V gene: TRBV5-1
clone size: .
J gene: TRBJ1-3
D gene: TRBD1

CDR3 DNA: TGCGCCAGCAGCTTGGAGGGGGGGGAGACCCAGTACTTC
CDR3 protein: CASSLEGGETQYF
V gene: TRBV5-1
clone size: .
J gene: TRBJ2-5
D gene: .

CDR3 DNA: TGCGCCAGCAGCCTTAGCGGGGTGCGGGACTACGAGCAGTACTTC
CDR3 protein: CASSLSGVRDYEQYF
V gene: TRBV5-1
clone size: .
J gene: TRBJ2-7
D gene: TRBD2

CDR3 DNA: TGTGCCAGCAGTTTAAGGGGACAGGGTTATGGCTACACCTTC
CDR3 protein: CASSLRGQGYGYTF
V gene: TRBV27
clone size: .
J gene: TRBJ1-2
D gene: TRBD1

CDR3 DNA: TGTGCCAGCAGTGGGGGGGGGAGCGATTATCAGCCCCAGCATTTT
CDR3 protein: CASSGGGSDYQPQHF
V gene: TRBV6-4
clone size: .
J gene: TRBJ1-5
D gene: .

CDR3 DNA: TGCGCCAGCAGCCAAGTCGGGGGGTCGGGCTACGAGCAGTACTTC
CDR3 protein: CASSQVGGSGYEQYF
V gene: TRBV4-1
clone size: few
J gene: TRBJ2-7
D gene: TRBD2

CDR3 DNA: TGTGCCAGCAGCAAGGACAGGGGACTGGACGAGCAGTACTTC
CDR3 protein: CASSKDRGLDEQYF
V gene: TRBV11-3
clone size: .
J gene: TRBJ2-7
D gene: TRBD1

CDR3 DNA: TGTGCCAGCAGCATCAGTTCAAACTCGGGGGAGCAGTACTTC
CDR3 protein: CASSISSNSGEQYF
V gene: TRBV7-9
clone size: once
J gene: TRBJ2-7
D gene: .

CDR3 DNA: TGTGCCAGCAGTTACTATGGACAGGGGGCTTGGGATGAGCAGTTCTTC
CDR3 protein: CASSYYGQGAWDEQFF
V gene: TRBV11-2
clone size: .
J gene: TRBJ2-1
D gene: TRBD1

CDR3 DNA: TGCAGCGTCTCAAGGGGGGGCGTTAATTCACCCCTCCACTTT
CDR3 protein: CSVSRGGVNSPLHF
V gene: TRBV29-1
clone size: .
J gene: TRBJ1-6
D gene: .

CDR3 DNA: TGTGCCAGCAGCTTAAGGGGATCTAATGAAAAACTGTTTTTT
CDR3 protein: CASSLRGSNEKLFF
V gene: TRBV5-8
clone size: .
J gene: TRBJ1-4
D gene: .

CDR3 DNA: TGTGCCAGTACCCCCCACGGACTCTTGGGCACAGATACGCAGTATTTT
CDR3 protein: CASTPHGLLGTDTQYF
V gene: TRBV19
clone size: .
J gene: TRBJ2-3
D gene: .

CDR3 DNA: TGTGCCAGCGCGGGACAGGGGAGCTCTGGAAACACCATATATTTT
CDR3 protein: CASAGQGSSGNTIYF
V gene: TRBV5-6
clone size: .
J gene: TRBJ1-3
D gene: TRBD1

CDR3 DNA: TGTGCCAGCAGTTGGGCGGGGAGGGGCTACACTGAAGCTTTCTTT
CDR3 protein: CASSWAGRGYTEAFF
V gene: TRBV6-5
clone size: .
J gene: TRBJ1-1
D gene: .

CDR3 DNA: TGTGCCACCAGCAGAGATGATGGGGGCACCACAGATACGCAGTATTTT
CDR3 protein: CATSRDDGGTTDTQYF
V gene: TRBV15
clone size: once
J gene: TRBJ2-3
D gene: .

CDR3 DNA: TGTGCCAGCAGCTCAGGTCTCGGAGATACGCAGTATTTT
CDR3 protein: CASSSGLGDTQYF
V gene: TRBV9
clone size: .
J gene: TRBJ2-3
D gene: .

CDR3 DNA: TGTGCTAGTGCCCCCGGCCCGGGACAGGGTGGTTACGAGCAGTACTTC
CDR3 protein: CASAPGPGQGGYEQYF
V gene: TRBV12-5
clone size: .
J gene: TRBJ2-7
D gene: TRBD1

CDR3 DNA: TGTGCCAGCAGCCAATCCCCCGGGACAGGTCGGGAGTTGGGAAACACCATATATTTT
CDR3 protein: CASSQSPGTGRELGNTIYF
V gene: TRBV9
clone size: .
J gene: TRBJ1-3
D gene: TRBD1

CDR3 DNA: TGTGCCAGCAGTGAGTGGTTCCCAGGTTCAATAATGGTGAATGAGCAGTTCTTC
CDR3 protein: CASSEWFPGSIMVNEQFF
V gene: TRBV6-1
clone size: .
J gene: TRBJ2-1
D gene: .

CDR3 DNA: TGTGCCAGCAGCTCACGGACTAGCGGGGGGGAGACCCAGTACTTC
CDR3 protein: CASSSRTSGGETQYF
V gene: TRBV5-5
clone size: .
J gene: TRBJ2-5
D gene: TRBD2

CDR3 DNA: TGTGCCATCAGTGGGGGGACAGCGGATAGCAATCAGCCCCAGCATTTT
CDR3 protein: CAISGGTADSNQPQHF
V gene: TRBV10-3
clone size: .
J gene: TRBJ1-5
D gene: TRBD1

CDR3 DNA: TGCGCCAGCAGCTTGGGGAGCGCTCCTAACACCATATATTTT
CDR3 protein: CASSLGSAPNTIYF
V gene: TRBV5-1
clone size: .
J gene: TRBJ1-3
D gene: .